The 30 T cell receptor beta chains below come from one sample, sequenced in a study of regulatory T cells in long-lasting Graves disease (dated by TCRdb to about 2021). This sample's time point label indicates: newly diagnosed GD, antithyroid drugs for less than 3 months. For both TCR sequencing and RNA sequencing, RNA was extracted from PBMCs using TRIzol. Receptor amplification or capture employed multiplex PCR. TCRdb names Illumina HiSeq 4000 as the instrument used. iRepertoire HTBI primers and Arm-PCR amplification of CDR3 regions were used to construct TCR beta libraries. TCRdb reran the public reads through fastp at Q25 and MiXCR, keeping productive beta chains. Duplicate CDR3 protein sequences are folded into a single record with the most common DNA and genes. The sample table contains 450,000 to 600,000 distinct CDR3 sequences; only one count was recorded for approximately 13% of them. The top ten hold more than 8.5% of the sample.

The sample was also reused in another study, on T cells in Graves' hyperthyroidism and ophthalmopathy.

The sequences come from peripheral blood mononuclear cells (PBMCs), collected at new diagnosis, from a patient treated with antithyroid drugs. These receptors were taken from a man younger than 40 with Graves disease. Donor details come from another sample of the same person, matched by shared clones.

This clonotype was seen ten or more times. V usage is TRBV7-9 and J usage is TRBJ1-1; D is perhaps TRBD1 (6 bases). Trimming removed 2 bases from V and 0 bases from J, with 16 bases in between. Per the germline V gene, CDR1 is SEHNR and CDR2 is FQNEAQ (reference sequence). The CDR3 has 17 amino acids. The CDR3 nucleotides are TGTGCCAGCAGCTTAAGGCCGGGACACAATATGAACACTGAAGCTTTCTTT. It encodes CASSLRPGHNMNTEAFF. Variable domain in full (rest from reference TRBV7-9 and TRBJ1-1): DTGVSQNPRHKITKRGQNVTFRCDPISEHNRLYWYRQTLGQGPEFLTYFQNEAQLEKSRLLSDRFSAERPKGSFSTLEIQRTEQGDSAMYLCASSLRPGHNMNTEAFFGQGTRLTVV.

The gene calls are TRBV20-1 and TRBJ1-5; D remains ambiguous. V was cut by 4 bases and J by 2 bases, with 9 bases left in between. The CDR3 is made up of 13 amino acids. From germline, CDR1 is DFQATT and CDR2 SNEGSKA (reference sequence). The CDR3 loop reads CSANTRGNQPQHF. CDR3 DNA sequence: TGCAGTGCTAATACAAGGGGCAATCAGCCCCAGCATTTT.

This clonotype came up a few times. This chain uses TRBV7-9 with TRBJ2-3; no clear D. CDR1 SEHNR and CDR2 FQNEAQ come from the germline V gene (reference sequence). CDR3 length equals 15 residues. The germline V and J ends were trimmed by 1 base and 2 bases, with 10 bases remaining between them. The CDR3 nucleotides are TGTGCCAGCAGCTTAGACCAAGACGCCACAGATACGCAGTATTTT. Its protein is CASSLDQDATDTQYF. Filled out from reference TRBV7-9 and TRBJ2-3, the complete variable domain reads DTGVSQNPRHKITKRGQNVTFRCDPISEHNRLYWYRQTLGQGPEFLTYFQNEAQLEKSRLLSDRFSAERPKGSFSTLEIQRTEQGDSAMYLCASSLDQDATDTQYFGPGTRLTVL.

The chain recombines TRBV19 with TRBJ1-5, with D possibly being TRBD1 (6 bases). Germline assignment: CDR1 LNHDA and CDR2 SQIVND (reference sequence). The ends were cut back, 2 bases at V and 1 base at J, with 12 bases in the middle. The CDR3 length is 16 residues. Written as DNA, the CDR3 is TGTGCCAGTAGTATAAGGGGGGACATGAGCAATCAGCCCCAGCATTTT. It is translated as CASSIRGDMSNQPQHF.

This clonotype showed up many times. The chain couples TRBV4-1 to TRBJ2-7; 11 bases agree with TRBD2. This CDR3 spans 16 amino acids. The V gene's germline CDR1 is MGHRA and CDR2 YSYEKL. V was clipped by 3 bases and J by 3 bases; unmatched bases: 7. The CDR3 reads CASSHRPTSGNYEQYF. CDR3 sequence (DNA): TGCGCCAGCAGCCACAGACCGACTAGCGGGAACTACGAGCAGTACTTC.

The sample holds many counts of this clonotype. The rearrangement uses TRBV5-6 and TRBJ1-2; no firm D call. This CDR3 comprises 15 residues. Per the germline V gene, CDR1 is SGHDT and CDR2 is YYEEEE. V shed 2 bases and J shed 1 base, with 12 bases lying between them. DNA for the CDR3: TGTGCCAGCAGCTTAGCAGACGGGATTAACTATGGCTACACCTTC. Translation gives CASSLADGINYGYTF. Full variable domain (outside the CDR3, taken from reference TRBV5-6 and TRBJ1-2): DAGVTQSPTHLIKTRGQQVTLRCSPKSGHDTVSWYQQALGQGPQFIFQYYEEEERQRGNFPDRFSGHQFPNYSSELNVNALLLGDSALYLCASSLADGINYGYTFGSGTRLTVV.

This clonotype occurred a few times. The genes are TRBV19 and TRBJ1-5, with D possibly being TRBD1 (6 bases). Germline V CDR1 and CDR2: LNHDA, SQIVND (reference sequence). This CDR3 comprises 15 residues. Trimming took 6 bases from V and 1 from J, leaving 13 bases between them. DNA of the CDR3: TGTGCCAGTAGACCTCGACAGGTGAGCAATCAGCCCCAGCATTTT. Its translation is CASRPRQVSNQPQHF.

This clonotype was seen repeatedly, ten times or more. V and J are TRBV11-1 and TRBJ2-7; D may be TRBD1 or TRBD2 (5 bases each). The CDR3 runs to 16 residues. Germline CDR1 reads SGHAT; CDR2 reads FQDESV (reference sequence). Trimming pared 1 base from V and 2 bases from J, leaving 15 bases between. The CDR3 DNA is TGTGCCAGCAGCTTAGTGGGGCCTAGCCCTGCCTACGAGCAGTACTTC. Its protein product is CASSLVGPSPAYEQYF.

This clonotype has a handful of counts. This chain links TRBV5-1 with TRBJ2-1; 8 nucleotides align to TRBD2. The V segment lost 2 bases and the J segment 3 bases; nucleotides outside the gene matches: 22. Looked up from germline, CDR1 is SGHRS and CDR2 is YFSETQ. This CDR3 is 21 amino acids long. The CDR3 loop reads CASSFGWGAFVREGHYNEQFF. CDR3 coding DNA: TGCGCCAGCAGCTTCGGGTGGGGGGCGTTTGTCCGGGAGGGCCACTACAATGAGCAGTTCTTC.

This clonotype showed up many times. J is TRBJ2-5 and V is TRBV2, with TRBD1 identical over 7 bases. This CDR3 contains 13 residues. The germline V gene encodes CDR1 SNHLY and CDR2 FYNNEI. The V gene end was trimmed by 8 bases and the J gene end by 7 bases; junction bases not matched to a gene: 10. The DNA of the CDR3 is TGTGCCAGCTCAGGGGGACCGGCCGGGACCCAGTACTTC. Encoded protein: CASSGGPAGTQYF.

With respect to this clonotype: A clone one base away is much larger, so this may be a read error. J is TRBJ2-7 and V is TRBV5-6, with 10 positions matching TRBD2. This CDR3 is 15 amino acids long. Germline V gene sequence: CDR1 SGHDT, CDR2 YYEEEE. The CDR3 bases are TGTGCCAGCAGCGTAGGACTAGCGGCCCTATACGAGCAGTGCTTC. Residues: CASSVGLAALYEQCF. The variable domain in full, completed from reference TRBV5-6 and TRBJ2-7, reads DAGVTQSPTHLIKTRGQQVTLRCSPKSGHDTVSWYQQALGQGPQFIFQYYEEEERQRGNFPDRFSGHQFPNYSSELNVNALLLGDSALYLCASSVGLAALYEQCFGPGTRLTVT.

This clonotype was detected ten times or more. The V gene is TRBV18, the J gene TRBJ1-6; TRBD1 matches at 8 bases. Germline V gene lookup returns CDR1 KGHSH and CDR2 LQKENI. V lost 2 bases to trimming and J lost 10 bases; unmatched junction nucleotides: 1. This CDR3 has 13 residues. In DNA form, the CDR3 reads TGTGCCAGCTCACCAAACAGGGGGTCACCCCTCCACTTT. The encoded protein is CASSPNRGSPLHF. The variable domain in full, with the rest retrieved from reference TRBV18 and TRBJ1-6, is NAGVMQNPRHLVRRRGQEARLRCSPMKGHSHVYWYRQLPEEGLKFMVYLQKENIIDESGMPKERFSAEFPKEGPSILRIQQVVRGDSAAYFCASSPNRGSPLHFGNGTRLTVT.

This clonotype was seen many times. The J gene is TRBJ1-1, the V gene TRBV10-1; D remains unclear. V was pared by 3 bases and J by 2 bases, with 10 bases between. CDR1 WNHNN and CDR2 SYGVQD come from the germline V gene (reference sequence). This CDR3 is built from 14 residues. CDR3 sequence (DNA): TGCGCCAGCAGTGACCCGGGCCAAAACACTGAAGCTTTCTTT. Encoded protein: CASSDPGQNTEAFF.

The CDR3 loop is CASSKDYYEQYF. In nucleotides, the CDR3 is TGTGCCAGCAGTAAGGACTACTACGAGCAGTACTTC. The chain employs TRBV25-1 and TRBJ2-7, with D possibly matching TRBD2 (6 bases). Per germline, CDR1 MGHDK and CDR2 SYGVNS. The CDR3 loop spans 12 amino acids. Trimming removed 5 bases at V and 3 bases at J, with 8 bases between.

The sample holds many counts of this clonotype. The chain has TRBV20-1 and TRBJ2-3, with D perhaps assigned TRBD1 or TRBD2 (5 bases each). The CDR3 totals 12 residues. Germline loops: CDR1 DFQATT, CDR2 SNEGSKA (reference sequence). Written as DNA, the CDR3 is TGCAGCGGGGCTACGCACGGGGATACGCAGTATTTT. This encodes CSGATHGDTQYF.

The chain has TRBV27 and TRBJ1-4; tentative D call: TRBD1 (5 bases). V was pared by 2 bases and J by 7 bases, with 14 bases between. The germline V gene has CDR1 MNHEY and CDR2 SMNVEV (reference sequence). This CDR3 contains 15 residues. The CDR3 protein is CASSLGLFGGEKLFF. In nucleotides, the CDR3 is TGTGCCAGCAGTTTAGGCCTCTTCGGGGGTGAAAAACTGTTTTTT. Looking up the rest from reference TRBV27 and TRBJ1-4 gives the full variable domain: EAQVTQNPRYLITVTGKKLTVTCSQNMNHEYMSWYRQDPGLGLRQIYYSMNVEVTDKGDVPEGYKVSRKEKRNFPLILESPSPNQTSLYFCASSLGLFGGEKLFFGSGTQLSVL.

This clonotype has at least ten counts. V gene TRBV10-3 combines with J gene TRBJ2-2, with D tentatively TRBD1 (5 bases). The CDR3 runs 14 residues. Trimming pared 3 bases from V and 4 bases from J, leaving 9 bases between. Germline V gene data show CDR1 as ENHRY and CDR2 as SYGVKD. CDR3 loop: CAISEGVPTGELFF. CDR3 bases: TGTGCCATCAGTGAAGGGGTTCCCACCGGGGAGCTGTTTTTT.

This clonotype was seen repeatedly, ten times or more. The CDR3 DNA follows: TGTGCCAGCACCCCGGGGCCGGGACTAGCGGGAGCCCATGAGCAGTTCTTC. Translated: CASTPGPGLAGAHEQFF. J is TRBJ2-1 and V is TRBV12-3 or TRBV12-4; 14 nucleotides align to TRBD2. The CDR3 extends over 17 amino acids. With 7 bases clipped from V and 8 bases from J, the junction kept 13 bases outside the gene matches.

This clonotype was counted ten times or more. The CDR3 region is CAISDATGRVGEETQYF. The CDR3 DNA follows: TGTGCCATCAGTGACGCTACGGGAAGGGTGGGAGAGGAGACCCAGTACTTC. J is TRBJ2-5 and V is TRBV10-3, with D tentatively TRBD2 (5 bases). V lost 3 bases to trimming and J lost 5 bases, with 22 bases between them. The germline V gene has CDR1 ENHRY and CDR2 SYGVKD. This CDR3 comprises 17 residues.

The chain has TRBV5-1 and TRBJ2-2; unclear D gene. The length of the CDR3 is 16 residues. Deletions cut 3 bases from V and 6 bases from J, with 18 bases between. Germline assignment: CDR1 SGHRS and CDR2 YFSETQ. The CDR3 nucleotides are TGCGCCAGCAGCTATAGAGGTAGCCGCGGCGCCGGGGAGCTGTTTTTT. Translating it yields CASSYRGSRGAGELFF.

This clonotype was seen repeatedly, ten times or more. The CDR3 nucleotides read TGTGCCAGCAGTGTGGGACACCTCTCCTACGAGCAGTACTTC. Protein: CASSVGHLSYEQYF. The chain combines TRBV12-3 or TRBV12-4 with TRBJ2-7, with D possibly TRBD1 on 6 matching bases. The CDR3 spans 14 residues. The germline V and J ends were trimmed by 5 bases and 0 bases, with 11 bases remaining between them.

The chain is built from TRBV6-5 and TRBJ2-2, with D perhaps matching TRBD2 (6 bases). The V gene's germline CDR1 is MNHEY and CDR2 SVGAGI. The CDR3 has 14 residues. V was clipped by 4 bases and J by 3 bases, with 9 bases between them. CDR3 in DNA: TGTGCCAGCAGTTGGGGGACTGACACCGGGGAGCTGTTTTTT. Its protein product is CASSWGTDTGELFF.

There are a few counts of this clonotype. V and J are TRBV6-1 and TRBJ1-2, with D possibly TRBD1 on 5 matching bases. V lost 7 bases, J lost 4 bases, and 25 bases lay in between. CDR1 and CDR2 from the germline V gene are MNHNS and SASEGT. The CDR3 has 17 amino acids. CDR3 protein: CASTLSLGVSLGYGYTF. As DNA, the CDR3 is TGTGCCAGCACCCTATCATTGGGGGTCTCACTTGGCTATGGCTACACCTTC.

This clonotype was counted once. A read error is possible here, since a much larger clone lies one base away. The J gene is TRBJ2-7, the V gene TRBV2; 10 nucleotides match TRBD2. Germline lookup yields CDR1 SNHLY and CDR2 FYNNEI. Trimming removed 7 bases from V and 7 bases from J; junction bases left unmatched: 10. This CDR3 contains 14 residues. This CDR3 is CASIGLAGVYEQYF. DNA for the CDR3: TGTGCCAGCATTGGCCTAGCGGGAGTCTATGAGCAGTACTTC.

This chain connects TRBV5-1 to TRBJ1-4; D unclear. The CDR3 spans 11 residues. Trimming removed 4 bases at V and 8 bases at J, with 6 bases between. CDR1 and CDR2 (germline): SGHRS, YFSETQ. The CDR3 DNA is TGCGCCAGCAGCCCCGTGGAAAAACTGTTTTTT. Its translation: CASSPVEKLFF.

This clonotype has at least ten counts. CDR3 sequence reads: CASSYPLDSARYTF. CDR3 DNA: TGTGCCAGCAGTTACCCGCTGGACAGCGCCCGCTACACCTTC. The V and J genes are TRBV6-9 and TRBJ1-2, with D possibly matching TRBD1 (6 bases). CDR3 size: 14 residues. V shed 3 bases and J shed 9 bases, with 17 bases lying between them. Germline V lookup: CDR1 MNHGY, CDR2 SVAAGI.

This clonotype was detected many times. V is TRBV11-2 and J is TRBJ2-7; 9 bases are a match to TRBD2. J gave up 0 bases and V 5 bases, and 17 bases lay outside the gene matches. The germline CDR1 and CDR2 sequences are SGHAT and FQNNGV. The CDR3 covers 19 residues. For the CDR3, the DNA is TGTGCCAGCAGCCGCACTAGCGGGCAGGAACTGGAAAGCTCCTACGAGCAGTACTTC. This encodes CASSRTSGQELESSYEQYF.

This clonotype was observed a few times. This chain links TRBV18 with TRBJ2-7; a weak D match, TRBD1 (5 bases). Trimming took off 3 bases at V and 3 bases at J, with 18 bases between the two ends. The CDR3 length is 16 residues. CDR1 and CDR2 (germline): KGHSH, LQKENI. CDR3 DNA sequence: TGTGCCAGCTCACCGCCATCAAGGCTTCAGGGCTACGAGCAGTACTTC. Translated, it gives CASSPPSRLQGYEQYF.

This clonotype was seen repeatedly, ten times or more. This chain uses TRBV2 with TRBJ2-1; maybe TRBD2 (6 bases). This CDR3 is built from 12 residues. V lost 6 bases and J lost 4, with 7 bases in between. Germline CDR1 is SNHLY and CDR2 is FYNNEI. The CDR3 reads CASRGRYNEQFF. Here the CDR3 DNA reads TGTGCCAGCAGGGGGAGGTACAATGAGCAGTTCTTC.

This clonotype was seen a handful of times. The V call is TRBV20-1, the J call TRBJ2-1; 8 nucleotides line up with TRBD2. The CDR3 is made up of 16 amino acids. CDR1 and CDR2 from the germline V gene are DFQATT and SNEGSKA (reference sequence). V was clipped by 2 bases and J by 6 bases; unmatched bases: 12. The CDR3: CSARRVGAGVSNEQFF. The CDR3 coding sequence is TGCAGTGCTAGAAGGGTTGGAGCGGGAGTGTCCAATGAGCAGTTCTTC.